These 24 T cell receptor beta chains came from one sample sequenced in a study of cytotoxic CD8 clonotypes in ibrutinib-treated CLL. Clones were sequenced by immunoSEQ multiplex PCR, and TCRdb holds only the in-frame ones, with some missing. This table holds around 160,000 clones, 81% found once. The sample was PBMCs, taken after 12 months of ibrutinib treatment. These receptors all come from a human donor with chronic lymphocytic leukemia.

V gene TRBV18 combines with J gene TRBJ1-2; no clear D gene. Trimming cost V 3 bases and J 4 bases, with 18 bases left between them. Germline CDR1 reads KGHSH; CDR2 reads LQKENI. The CDR3 contains 16 residues. This chain's CDR3 is CASSPSPEALPYGYTF. The DNA of the CDR3 is TGTGCCAGCTCACCGTCACCAGAAGCCCTACCCTATGGCTACACCTTC.

The CDR3 is CASRTHGKPQHF. CDR3 in DNA: TGTGCCAGCAGGACTCATGGTAAGCCCCAGCATTTT. The chain links TRBV28 to TRBJ1-5; no clear D. CDR1 and CDR2 (germline): MDHEN, SYDVKM. V dropped 6 bases and J dropped 8 bases, with 11 bases sitting between them. CDR3 length: 12 residues.

This clone was counted once. J is TRBJ2-7 and V is TRBV2; maybe TRBD1 (5 bases). Germline V gene lookup returns CDR1 SNHLY and CDR2 FYNNEI. The CDR3 has 15 residues. Trimming stripped 4 bases from V and 2 bases from J, with 15 bases between. Here the CDR3 DNA reads TGTGCCAGCAGTGGAACCACGACAGTTGCCTACGAGCAGTACTTC. Its translation is CASSGTTTVAYEQYF.

The count of this clone is one. This chain uses TRBV19 with TRBJ2-7; TRBD1 matches at 12 bases. Germline V CDR1 and CDR2: LNHDA, SQIVND (reference sequence). The V gene end was trimmed by 3 bases and the J gene end by 3 bases; junction bases not matched to a gene: 3. The length of the CDR3 is 15 residues. The CDR3 protein is CASSIGTGGVYEQYF. The CDR3 region has the DNA TGTGCCAGTAGTATCGGGACAGGGGGCGTCTACGAGCAGTACTTC.

The genes are TRBV6-6 and TRBJ2-6, with D possibly called TRBD1 or TRBD2 (5 bases each). In germline, CDR1 is MNHNY, CDR2 SVGAGI (reference sequence). The CDR3 consists of 16 residues. The V end lost 2 bases, the J end lost 0 bases, and 8 bases lay between the germline ends. This chain's CDR3 is CASSYPRGSGANVLTF. In nucleotides, the CDR3 is TGTGCCAGCAGTTACCCGAGGGGCTCTGGGGCCAACGTCCTGACTTTC.

The genes are TRBV5-4 and TRBJ1-1; D gene uncertain. Trimming cost V 0 bases and J 1 base, with 7 bases left between them. Germline values: CDR1 SGHNT, CDR2 YYREEE (reference sequence). The CDR3 consists of 14 residues. Here the CDR3 reads CASSLAAGNTEAFF. CDR3 nucleotide sequence: TGTGCCAGCAGCTTGGCGGCAGGGAACACTGAAGCTTTCTTT. The variable domain in full, with the rest retrieved from reference TRBV5-4 and TRBJ1-1, is ETGVTQSPTHLIKTRGQQVTLRCSSQSGHNTVSWYQQALGQGPQFIFQYYREEENGRGNFPPRFSGLQFPNYSSELNVNALELDDSALYLCASSLAAGNTEAFFGQGTRLTVV.

The V and J genes are TRBV19 and TRBJ1-5; 8 bases agree with TRBD1. Germline V gene lookup returns CDR1 LNHDA and CDR2 SQIVND (reference sequence). This CDR3 contains 15 residues. With 3 bases clipped from V and 3 bases from J, the junction kept 4 bases outside the gene matches. CDR3: CASSIGQGYNQPQHF. The CDR3 DNA sequence: TGTGCCAGTAGTATCGGACAGGGCTACAATCAGCCCCAGCATTTT.

The rearrangement uses TRBV2 and TRBJ1-5; a weak D match, TRBD1 (6 bases). Trimming took 10 bases from V and 0 from J, leaving 13 bases between them. Germline V gives CDR1 SNHLY, CDR2 FYNNEI. The CDR3 consists of 14 residues. CDR3 in amino acids: CATKEQGSNQPQHF. In nucleotides, the CDR3 is TGTGCCACCAAAGAACAGGGTAGCAATCAGCCCCAGCATTTT.

Notes on this clone: Distinct nucleotide sequences in the sample also encode this CDR3. The V gene is TRBV5-1, the J gene TRBJ2-1, with TRBD2 matching 7 bases. Per the germline V gene, CDR1 is SGHRS and CDR2 is YFSETQ. CDR3 length: 15 amino acids. J was trimmed by 0 bases and V by 3 bases; bases with no gene match: 3. CDR3 protein: CASSSGGSSYNEQFF. CDR3 DNA sequence: TGCGCCAGCAGCTCGGGCGGGAGCTCCTACAATGAGCAGTTCTTC.

This clone has more than one count but fewer than ten. The chain recombines TRBV2 with TRBJ2-7; perhaps TRBD2 as D (6 bases). Germline-derived CDR1 and CDR2 are SNHLY and FYNNEI. The CDR3 covers 14 residues. Between the trimmed V and J ends, which lost 8 bases and 1 base, there was a span of 15 bases. The CDR3 DNA follows: TGTGCCAGCTCGGGACTTGTTCTATCCTACGAGCAGTACTTC. It encodes CASSGLVLSYEQYF.

The V gene is TRBV7-2, the J gene TRBJ1-1; 8 bases match TRBD1. The CDR3 spans 14 residues. The germline V gene has CDR1 SGHTA and CDR2 FQGNSA. Unmatched junction bases numbered 8, after V lost 5 bases and J lost 6 bases. Here the CDR3 DNA reads TGTGCCAGCAGCCAATCTACAGGGGGGGCTGAAGCTTTCTTT. It encodes CASSQSTGGAEAFF.

This rearrangement joins TRBV29-1 to TRBJ1-3; 10 bases are a match to TRBD1. The V gene's germline CDR1 is SQVTM and CDR2 ANQGSEA. This CDR3 region has 17 residues. J lost 3 bases, V lost 6 bases, and 14 bases had no gene match. CDR3 amino acids: CSVALFDRGLSGNTIYF. The CDR3 DNA is TGCAGCGTCGCCCTTTTTGACAGGGGGCTAAGTGGAAACACCATATATTTT.

The chain couples TRBV30 to TRBJ1-5, with D maybe TRBD1 (6 bases). CDR3 size: 13 residues. Germline assignment: CDR1 GTSNPN and CDR2 SVGIG (reference sequence). Trimming shortened V by 2 bases and J by 5 bases, and 10 bases separated the two germline ends. The CDR3 nucleotides are TGTGCCTGGAGTCGGGGGCACGATCAGCCCCAGCATTTT. Translated, it gives CAWSRGHDQPQHF.

The V call is TRBV29-1, the J call TRBJ2-6, with D perhaps matching TRBD1 (7 bases). This CDR3 has 15 amino acids. CDR1 is SQVTM, CDR2 ANQGSEA, per germline. Trimming shortened V by 5 bases and J by 2 bases, and 13 bases separated the two germline ends. The CDR3 nucleotides read TGCAGCGTTTGGGGGGACAGTACTGGGGCCAACGTCCTGACTTTC. Translating gives CSVWGDSTGANVLTF.

The chain couples TRBV5-1 to TRBJ2-2; tentatively, D is TRBD1 (6 bases). CDR3 length: 13 residues. The V end was cut by 7 bases, the J end by 5 bases, with 12 bases between. In germline, CDR1 is SGHRS, CDR2 YFSETQ. Written as DNA, the CDR3 is TGCGCCAGCTCCGGACAGAGTACCGGGGAGCTGTTTTTT. Translation gives CASSGQSTGELFF.

This chain links TRBV30 with TRBJ1-3; unclear D gene. The CDR3 extends over 18 amino acids. CDR1 is GTSNPN, CDR2 SVGIG, per germline (reference sequence). Trimming removed 0 bases from V and 0 bases from J, with 18 bases in between. The CDR3 loop is CAWSVRRVHPISGNTIYF. CDR3 coding DNA: TGTGCCTGGAGTGTACGTAGGGTACATCCAATCTCTGGAAACACCATATATTTT.

The chain recombines TRBV19 with TRBJ2-1; 10 bases fit TRBD2. CDR1 and CDR2 (germline): LNHDA, SQIVND (reference sequence). V dropped 5 bases and J dropped 4; count of bases not matched to a gene: 14. This CDR3 has 18 amino acids. The CDR3 loop reads CASSPEVEREGMYNEQFF. The CDR3 DNA reads as TGTGCCAGTAGTCCTGAGGTGGAGCGGGAGGGCATGTACAATGAGCAGTTCTTC.

This clone has a handful of counts. The chain links TRBV6-7 to TRBJ1-5; no clear D. TRBV6-7 carries the ORF label, with uncertain function. V was cut by 0 bases and J by 0 bases, with 6 bases left in between. The CDR3 is 15 residues long. The CDR3 spells CASSYSQNSNQPQHF. The CDR3 coding sequence is TGTGCCAGCAGTTACTCCCAAAATAGCAATCAGCCCCAGCATTTT.

The chain uses TRBV28 and TRBJ2-7; weak D call: TRBD1 (5 bases). CDR3 length equals 15 residues. The ends were cut back, 2 bases at V and 3 bases at J, with 14 bases in the middle. CDR1 and CDR2 from the germline V gene are MDHEN and SYDVKM. CDR3 region: CASSLTPGLGYEQYF. The CDR3 nucleotides read TGTGCCAGCAGTTTAACCCCAGGGTTGGGCTACGAGCAGTACTTC.

The chain has TRBV5-1 and TRBJ2-2, with TRBD1 identical over 9 bases. V lost 0 bases and J lost 7; bases outside the gene matches: 10. The CDR3 sequence is 17 residues long. The germline V gene encodes CDR1 SGHRS and CDR2 YFSETQ. CDR3: CASSLEGTGRFFGELFF. The CDR3 region has the DNA TGCGCCAGCAGCTTGGAGGGGACAGGGAGATTTTTCGGGGAGCTGTTTTTT.

This clone was seen only once. The chain has TRBV4-1 and TRBJ2-3; D remains ambiguous. This CDR3 region has 15 residues. The germline V gene encodes CDR1 MGHRA and CDR2 YSYEKL. V lost 0 bases, J lost 0 bases, and 7 bases lay in between. CDR3 protein: CASSQDLGSTDTQYF. CDR3 coding DNA: TGCGCCAGCAGCCAAGATCTTGGTAGCACAGATACGCAGTATTTT.

The gene calls are TRBV6-6 and TRBJ1-2; D may be TRBD1 (6 bases). The germline V gene has CDR1 MNHNY and CDR2 SVGAGI (reference sequence). The CDR3 sequence is 15 residues long. Trimming stripped 0 bases from V and 2 bases from J, with 10 bases between. The CDR3, as DNA: TGTGCCAGCAGTTACTCTTACCAGGGGAACTATGGCTACACCTTC. Translated: CASSYSYQGNYGYTF.

Remarks on this clone: Relative to the germline gene, one junction end is altered; a read error may explain this. The chain links TRBV10-3 to TRBJ2-7; a possible D gene is TRBD1 (5 bases). The CDR3 runs to 11 residues. The V gene's germline CDR1 is ENHRY and CDR2 SYGVKD. CDR3 in amino acids: CAISDVGHQTF. CDR3 DNA: TGTGCCATCAGTGACGTTGGACATCAAACTTTC.

The rearrangement uses TRBV2 and TRBJ2-3; D is perhaps TRBD1 (6 bases). V lost 5 bases and J 0 bases, leaving 9 bases between the germline ends. This CDR3 contains 14 residues. CDR1 is SNHLY, CDR2 FYNNEI, per germline. CDR3 in amino acids: CASSFQGSTDTQYF. The CDR3 DNA is TGTGCCAGCAGTTTCCAGGGGAGCACAGATACGCAGTATTTT.